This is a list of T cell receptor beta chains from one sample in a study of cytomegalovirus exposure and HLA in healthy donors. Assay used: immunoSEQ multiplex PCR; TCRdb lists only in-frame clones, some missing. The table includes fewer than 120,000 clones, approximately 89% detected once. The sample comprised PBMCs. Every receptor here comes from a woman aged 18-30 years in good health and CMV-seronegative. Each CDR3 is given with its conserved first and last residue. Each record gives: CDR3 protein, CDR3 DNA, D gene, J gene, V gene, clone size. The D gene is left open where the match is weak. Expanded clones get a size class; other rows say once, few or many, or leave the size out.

CDR3aa: CASKRPNTGELFF
CDR3nt: TGTGCCAGCAAGCGGCCGAACACCGGGGAGCTGTTTTTT
d_gene: .
j_gene: TRBJ2-2
v_gene: TRBV27
abundance: .

CDR3aa: CSASQGRVNEQFF
CDR3nt: TGCAGCGCTTCACAGGGGCGGGTCAATGAGCAGTTCTTC
d_gene: TRBD1
j_gene: TRBJ2-1
v_gene: TRBV29-1
abundance: .

CDR3aa: CASSLEGGASPFF
CDR3nt: TGTGCCAGCAGCCTGGAGGGCGGGGCCTCGCCGTTCTTC
d_gene: .
j_gene: TRBJ2-1
v_gene: TRBV7-3
abundance: .

CDR3aa: CASRSGTGGHEQYF
CDR3nt: TGTGCCAGCAGATCCGGGACAGGGGGCCACGAGCAGTACTTC
d_gene: TRBD1
j_gene: TRBJ2-7
v_gene: TRBV6-5
abundance: few

CDR3aa: CASSAPGQGGYEQFF
CDR3nt: TGTGCCAGCAGTGCCCCGGGACAGGGTGGGTATGAGCAGTTCTTC
d_gene: TRBD1
j_gene: TRBJ2-1
v_gene: TRBV28
abundance: .

CDR3aa: CASSPGQGNIQYF
CDR3nt: TGCGCCAGCAGCCCGGGACAGGGAAACATTCAGTACTTC
d_gene: TRBD1
j_gene: TRBJ2-4
v_gene: TRBV4-3
abundance: .

CDR3aa: CASSPIQRGGETQYF
CDR3nt: TGTGCCAGCAGTCCAATTCAGCGGGGTGGAGAGACCCAGTACTTC
d_gene: TRBD2
j_gene: TRBJ2-5
v_gene: TRBV27
abundance: .

CDR3aa: CASSSLGGGAYTDTQYF
CDR3nt: TGTGCCAGCAGCTCCCTTGGCGGGGGGGCCTACACAGATACGCAGTATTTT
d_gene: TRBD2
j_gene: TRBJ2-3
v_gene: TRBV13
abundance: .

CDR3aa: CASSTRTGLVTGELFF
CDR3nt: TGTGCCAGCAGTACCCGGACAGGTTTGGTGACCGGGGAGCTGTTTTTT
d_gene: TRBD1
j_gene: TRBJ2-2
v_gene: TRBV28
abundance: .

CDR3aa: CASSDSGKLGNEQFF
CDR3nt: TGTGCCAGCAGTGATAGCGGGAAACTTGGGAATGAGCAGTTCTTC
d_gene: TRBD2
j_gene: TRBJ2-1
v_gene: TRBV6-1
abundance: .

CDR3aa: CASSLALAGAIDTQYF
CDR3nt: TGCGCCAGCAGCTTAGCCTTAGCGGGGGCGATCGATACGCAGTATTTT
d_gene: TRBD2
j_gene: TRBJ2-3
v_gene: TRBV5-1
abundance: .

CDR3aa: CASSYSRGSDTQYF
CDR3nt: TGTGCCAGCAGTTACTCCCGGGGATCCGATACGCAGTATTTT
d_gene: .
j_gene: TRBJ2-3
v_gene: TRBV6-6
abundance: .

CDR3aa: CASEPPGQGVSPLHF
CDR3nt: TGTGCCAGCGAACCACCGGGACAGGGAGTATCACCCCTCCACTTT
d_gene: TRBD1
j_gene: TRBJ1-6
v_gene: TRBV28
abundance: .

CDR3aa: CASSDDSYEQYF
CDR3nt: TGTGCCAGCAGCGATGACAGCTACGAGCAGTACTTC
d_gene: .
j_gene: TRBJ2-7
v_gene: TRBV7-2
abundance: .

CDR3aa: CASRDRGEQYF
CDR3nt: TGTGCCAGCAGAGACAGGGGCGAGCAGTACTTC
d_gene: TRBD1
j_gene: TRBJ2-7
v_gene: TRBV6-6
abundance: .

CDR3aa: CASSSLAGATDTQYF
CDR3nt: TGTGCCAGCAGCTCACTAGCGGGGGCCACAGATACGCAGTATTTT
d_gene: TRBD2
j_gene: TRBJ2-3
v_gene: TRBV7-2
abundance: .

CDR3aa: CASSSESSGTQYF
CDR3nt: TGCGCCAGCAGCAGTGAGTCGTCTGGGACCCAGTACTTC
d_gene: .
j_gene: TRBJ2-5
v_gene: TRBV5-1
abundance: .

CDR3aa: CAWSTTGGQGEKLFF
CDR3nt: TGTGCCTGGAGTACGACAGGGGGACAGGGTGAAAAACTGTTTTTT
d_gene: TRBD1
j_gene: TRBJ1-4
v_gene: TRBV30
abundance: .

CDR3aa: CASSEDIFYGYTF
CDR3nt: TGTGCCAGCAGTGAAGACATCTTTTATGGCTACACCTTC
d_gene: .
j_gene: TRBJ1-2
v_gene: TRBV5-8
abundance: .

CDR3aa: CASSLEGAGREQYF
CDR3nt: TGTGCCAGCAGCTTAGAGGGGGCAGGACGCGAGCAGTACTTC
d_gene: TRBD1
j_gene: TRBJ2-7
v_gene: TRBV7-9
abundance: .

CDR3aa: CASSENHREKLFF
CDR3nt: TGCGCCAGCAGCGAAAATCACCGGGAAAAACTGTTTTTT
d_gene: .
j_gene: TRBJ1-4
v_gene: TRBV4-1
abundance: .

CDR3aa: CASSDDQYSGNTIYF
CDR3nt: TGCGCCAGCAGTGATGATCAGTACTCTGGAAACACCATATATTTT
d_gene: .
j_gene: TRBJ1-3
v_gene: TRBV10-1
abundance: .

CDR3aa: CASSYSSGGGNEQFF
CDR3nt: TGTGCCAGCAGTTACTCGAGCGGGGGGGGCAATGAGCAGTTCTTC
d_gene: TRBD2
j_gene: TRBJ2-1
v_gene: TRBV10-3
abundance: .

CDR3aa: CASSPGGSDGYTF
CDR3nt: TGTGCCAGCAGCCCTGGGGGGTCGGATGGCTACACCTTC
d_gene: .
j_gene: TRBJ1-2
v_gene: TRBV7-9
abundance: .

CDR3aa: CASSFRGYEQYF
CDR3nt: TGTGCCAGCAGCTTTAGGGGCTACGAGCAGTACTTC
d_gene: .
j_gene: TRBJ2-7
v_gene: TRBV11-2
abundance: .

CDR3aa: CASSRDVDTQYF
CDR3nt: TGTGCCAGCAGCCGAGATGTGGATACGCAGTATTTT
d_gene: .
j_gene: TRBJ2-3
v_gene: TRBV28
abundance: .

CDR3aa: CASSLMGAAGNTIYF
CDR3nt: TGTGCCAGCAGCTTAATGGGCGCCGCTGGAAACACCATATATTTT
d_gene: .
j_gene: TRBJ1-3
v_gene: TRBV7-9
abundance: .

CDR3aa: CASSQGASSTDTQYF
CDR3nt: TGCGCCAGCAGCCAAGGGGCCTCTAGCACAGATACGCAGTATTTT
d_gene: .
j_gene: TRBJ2-3
v_gene: TRBV4-3
abundance: .

CDR3aa: CARGGGHTDTQYF
CDR3nt: TGTGCCCGAGGCGGGGGGCACACAGATACGCAGTATTTT
d_gene: TRBD2
j_gene: TRBJ2-3
v_gene: TRBV30
abundance: .

CDR3aa: CASSPAQRGGDTQYF
CDR3nt: TGTGCCAGCAGCCCCGCCCAGCGAGGCGGAGATACGCAGTATTTT
d_gene: .
j_gene: TRBJ2-3
v_gene: TRBV7-2
abundance: .